One sample yielded the 32 T cell receptor beta chains listed below, sequenced in a study of PD-1 blockade in classical Hodgkin lymphoma. All the patients suffered relapse after autologous stem cell transplantation, and brentuximab vedotin exposure differed. Purification of CD4+ T cells from thawed PBMCs was achieved by magnetic negative selection. TCRdb's copy holds only in-frame clones and misses some; the assay was immunoSEQ multiplex PCR. The sample contains 30,000 to 40,000 clones, 75% to 95% of which appear only once. The starting material was CD4+ T cells from blood, obtained at baseline. The receptors derive from a human donor with classical Hodgkin lymphoma.

The chain links TRBV10-3 to TRBJ1-2, with D hard to call. CDR1 ENHRY and CDR2 SYGVKD come from the germline V gene. V shed 0 bases and J shed 8 bases, with 7 bases lying between them. This CDR3 spans 12 amino acids. The CDR3 DNA reads as TGTGCCATCAGTGAGTCGGTGTTCGGCTACACCTTC. Amino acids: CAISESVFGYTF.

For the CDR3, the DNA is TGTGCCAGCAGCGTAGTAGGGGTTGGCACCGGGGAGCTGTTTTTT. Protein product: CASSVVGVGTGELFF. The V call is TRBV9, the J call TRBJ2-2, with a tentative D call TRBD1 (5 bases). Per germline, CDR1 SGDLS and CDR2 YYNGEE. Trimming shortened V by 0 bases and J by 4 bases, and 10 bases separated the two germline ends. The CDR3 runs 15 residues. The full variable domain, in which reference TRBV9 and TRBJ2-2 provide the parts outside the CDR3, is DSGVTQTPKHLITATGQRVTLRCSPRSGDLSVYWYQQSLDQGLQFLIQYYNGEERAKGNILERFSAQQFPDLHSELNLSSLELGDSALYFCASSVVGVGTGELFFGEGSRLTVL.

The chain combines TRBV27 with TRBJ1-1; a possible D gene is TRBD1 (5 bases). Germline V gives CDR1 MNHEY, CDR2 SMNVEV (reference sequence). Trimming removed 5 bases at V and 1 base at J, with 14 bases between. The CDR3 is made up of 15 amino acids. The CDR3 DNA reads TGTGCCAGCAGTGCGATACAGGATTGGAACACTGAAGCTTTCTTT. It is translated as CASSAIQDWNTEAFF.

CDR3 bases: TGTGCCAGCCGTTCGGGCCCGGCTGGCGGGGAGCTGTTTTTT. This gives the protein CASRSGPAGGELFF. The chain carries TRBV7-8 and TRBJ2-2; D unresolved. The V gene's germline CDR1 is SGHVS and CDR2 FQNEAQ. The CDR3 has 14 amino acids. Trimming pared 8 bases from V and 7 bases from J, leaving 17 bases between.

This chain joins TRBV4-1 and TRBJ2-7; TRBD1 matches 8 bases. CDR1 and CDR2 from the germline V gene are MGHRA and YSYEKL. V shed 5 bases, J shed 3 bases, and the junction held 12 bases outside the gene matches. The CDR3 has 16 residues. The CDR3 DNA reads TGCGCCAGCAGCTTCCGTTCAGGCGACAGGGGCTACGAGCAGTACTTC. Translated: CASSFRSGDRGYEQYF.

This chain joins TRBV19 and TRBJ2-6; D perhaps matches TRBD2 (5 bases). V was cut by 2 bases and J by 4 bases, with 15 bases left in between. The CDR3 runs 17 residues. Germline assignment: CDR1 LNHDA and CDR2 SQIVND (reference sequence). CDR3 DNA: TGTGCCAGTAGTATATTTCGAGGGTCGATAGGGGCCAACGTCCTGACTTTC. Translated: CASSIFRGSIGANVLTF.

The chain couples TRBV7-7 to TRBJ2-5, with 9 bases matching TRBD1. The CDR3 consists of 14 residues. The germline gives CDR1 SSHAT, CDR2 FNYEAQ (reference sequence). V was clipped by 4 bases and J by 1 base; unmatched bases: 1. DNA of the CDR3: TGTGCCAGCAGCTCACAGGGGGCCCAAGAGACCCAGTACTTC. It yields the protein CASSSQGAQETQYF.

The chain joins TRBV18 to TRBJ2-7; D call uncertain. V lost 10 bases, J lost 0 bases, and 16 bases lay in between. The CDR3 has 14 residues. Germline V gene data show CDR1 as KGHSH and CDR2 as LQKENI. CDR3 loop: CATRPTLSSYEQYF. Written as DNA, the CDR3 is TGTGCCACCCGCCCTACCTTAAGCTCCTACGAGCAGTACTTC. Using reference TRBV18 and TRBJ2-7 for the parts outside the CDR3, the full variable domain is NAGVMQNPRHLVRRRGQEARLRCSPMKGHSHVYWYRQLPEEGLKFMVYLQKENIIDESGMPKERFSAEFPKEGPSILRIQQVVRGDSAAYFCATRPTLSSYEQYFGPGTRLTVT.

This clone was recorded once. The chain uses TRBV5-4 and TRBJ2-7; the D gene is possibly TRBD2 (5 bases). The CDR3 runs 15 residues. The V end was cut by 2 bases, the J end by 6 bases, with 18 bases between. Germline V CDR1 and CDR2: SGHNT, YYREEE (reference sequence). CDR3 DNA: TGTGCCAGCAGCTTAGGAAGGTTCGGGGAAAGCGAGCAGTACTTC. Protein sequence: CASSLGRFGESEQYF.

Concerning this clone: Given the absence of the conserved phenylalanine or tryptophan at the CDR3 end, a read error is likely. The DNA is left out, because the CDR3 cannot be placed on it with certainty; the CDR3 is given as TCRdb lists it. The chain has TRBV10-1 and TRBJ2-7; the table's D call, TRBD2, was not checked against the DNA. Germline CDR1 reads WNHNN; CDR2 reads SYGVQD (reference sequence). The CDR3 length equals 11 residues, ends included. The CDR3 sequence: CARWGPGLAGQ.

V is TRBV18 and J is TRBJ1-3; no firm D call. The CDR3 contains 15 residues. Trimming took off 1 base at V and 0 bases at J, with 7 bases between the two ends. Germline assignment: CDR1 KGHSH and CDR2 LQKENI. The DNA of the CDR3 is TGTGCCAGCTCACCACTTCCCAACTCTGGAAACACCATATATTTT. This translates into CASSPLPNSGNTIYF.

The chain has TRBV2 and TRBJ2-7; 9 bases agree with TRBD1. After removal of 5 bases from V and 7 bases from J, the junction contained 9 bases not matched to a gene. Germline V gives CDR1 SNHLY, CDR2 FYNNEI. This CDR3 region has 14 residues. CDR3 in DNA: TGTGCCAGCAGTCCGGGACAGGGTTTATGGGAGCAGTACTTC. Amino acids: CASSPGQGLWEQYF.

This clone was recorded once. The J gene is TRBJ2-7, the V gene TRBV5-6; D is perhaps TRBD1 (5 bases). This CDR3 is 13 amino acids long. Per the germline V gene, CDR1 is SGHDT and CDR2 is YYEEEE. Trimming pared 4 bases from V and 2 bases from J, leaving 10 bases between. In DNA, the CDR3 is TGTGCCAGCAGCCGCGACAGAGCCTACGAGCAGTACTTC. Protein: CASSRDRAYEQYF.

In its sample, this clone was seen once. The CDR3 DNA is TGTGCCAGCAGTGAAGCCGTGGGGCGGCGCACAGATACGCAGTATTTT. Translated, it gives CASSEAVGRRTDTQYF. This rearrangement joins TRBV6-1 to TRBJ2-3, with D possibly TRBD1 on 5 matching bases. Germline V gives CDR1 MNHNS, CDR2 SASEGT. This CDR3 region has 16 residues. V was trimmed by 0 bases and J by 1 base, leaving 11 bases between them.

V and J are TRBV5-6 and TRBJ1-2, with D possibly TRBD1 on 5 matching bases. The CDR3 contains 12 residues. The germline V gene has CDR1 SGHDT and CDR2 YYEEEE. V gave up 5 bases and J gave up 7 bases, with 12 bases separating them. The chain's CDR3 is CASREGEGGYTF. The CDR3 coding sequence is TGTGCCAGCAGAGAAGGGGAGGGTGGCTACACCTTC.

The genes are TRBV11-2 and TRBJ2-7, with 7 bases that match TRBD2. CDR3 size: 15 residues. V lost 1 base, J lost 4 bases, and 7 bases stayed unmatched. Looked up from germline, CDR1 is SGHAT and CDR2 is FQNNGV. CDR3 loop: CASSLGSGGPYEQYF. The CDR3, as DNA: TGTGCCAGCAGCTTAGGGTCGGGAGGCCCTTACGAGCAGTACTTC.

This sequence joins TRBV25-1 and TRBJ2-1, with D perhaps TRBD1 or TRBD2 (6 bases each). Trimming removed 3 bases at V and 7 bases at J, with 13 bases between. The CDR3 runs to 14 residues. Per germline, CDR1 MGHDK and CDR2 SYGVNS. CDR3 protein: CASSDLGGGNEQFF. The CDR3 DNA is TGTGCCAGCAGTGACCTTGGAGGGGGGAATGAGCAGTTCTTC.

V gene TRBV2 combines with J gene TRBJ2-5; D is undetermined. V dropped 8 bases and J dropped 5 bases, with 12 bases sitting between them. The CDR3 extends over 12 amino acids. Germline lookup yields CDR1 SNHLY and CDR2 FYNNEI. CDR3 nucleotide sequence: TGTGCCAGCGCTAATACTGTGGAGACCCAGTACTTC. Encoded protein: CASANTVETQYF.

The rearrangement links TRBV15 to TRBJ2-2; 8 bases are shared with TRBD2. V lost 9 bases and J lost 6; bases outside the gene matches: 12. The CDR3 runs to 15 residues. The V gene's germline CDR1 is LNHNV and CDR2 YYDKDF (reference sequence). In nucleotides, the CDR3 is TGTGCCACGAACGAAAAGCGGGAGCGGTCCGGGGAGCTGTTTTTT. This codes for CATNEKRERSGELFF.

The chain combines TRBV18 with TRBJ1-1, with no clear D. V shed 5 bases and J shed 0 bases, with 16 bases lying between them. The CDR3 has 16 residues. CDR1 and CDR2 (germline): KGHSH, LQKENI. This chain's CDR3 is CASSSRTVSMNTEAFF. The DNA for the CDR3 is TGTGCCAGCTCATCTCGGACGGTCAGCATGAACACTGAAGCTTTCTTT.

The rearrangement links TRBV4-1 to TRBJ2-3; 11 bases are shared with TRBD2. The CDR3 extends over 16 amino acids. V was clipped by 5 bases and J by 2 bases; unmatched bases: 6. Germline values: CDR1 MGHRA, CDR2 YSYEKL. CDR3 residues: CASSVFSGRDTDTQYF. The CDR3 DNA reads as TGCGCCAGCAGCGTCTTTAGCGGGAGGGACACAGATACGCAGTATTTT.

DNA for the CDR3: TGTGCCAGCAGCTTACGGGGGGGGGACACTGAAGCTTTCTTT. Translating it yields CASSLRGGDTEAFF. The chain carries TRBV11-2 and TRBJ1-1, with D tentatively TRBD1 (5 bases). The germline CDR1 and CDR2 sequences are SGHAT and FQNNGV. This CDR3 has 14 residues. Trimming cost V 2 bases and J 3 bases, with 10 bases left between them.

The chain links TRBV7-6 to TRBJ2-5; tentative D call: TRBD2 (5 bases). Germline V gives CDR1 SGHVS, CDR2 FNYEAQ. V was pared by 1 base and J by 5 bases, with 11 bases between. This CDR3 has 14 amino acids. The CDR3 sequence is CASSLVGGWETQYF. Here the CDR3 DNA reads TGTGCCAGCAGCTTAGTGGGCGGGTGGGAGACCCAGTACTTC.

The V call is TRBV28, the J call TRBJ2-4; perhaps TRBD2 as D (5 bases). The V gene lost 8 bases and the J gene lost 0 bases, with 11 bases spanning the gap. The CDR3 consists of 14 residues. CDR1 is MDHEN, CDR2 SYDVKM, per germline. The CDR3 sequence: CASEGILAKNIQYF. DNA for the CDR3: TGTGCCAGCGAGGGAATCCTAGCCAAAAACATTCAGTACTTC. Full variable domain (rest looked up from reference TRBV28 and TRBJ2-4): DVKVTQSSRYLVKRTGEKVFLECVQDMDHENMFWYRQDPGLGLRLIYFSYDVKMKEKGDIPEGYSVSREKKERFSLILESASTNQTSMYLCASEGILAKNIQYFGAGTRLSVL.

This clone was picked up one time. The CDR3 DNA sequence: TGTGCCAGCAGTCGGGGGTCCGATACGCAGTATTTT. Translation: CASSRGSDTQYF. The V call is TRBV6-5, the J call TRBJ2-3, with D possibly being TRBD2 (6 bases). The CDR3 loop spans 12 amino acids. Trimming stripped 5 bases from V and 6 bases from J, with 9 bases between. Germline V gene sequence: CDR1 MNHEY, CDR2 SVGAGI.

The rearrangement joins TRBV7-9 to TRBJ2-3; D uncertain. Trimming took off 3 bases at V and 0 bases at J, with 22 bases between the two ends. The CDR3 sequence is 19 residues long. Looked up from germline, CDR1 is SEHNR and CDR2 is FQNEAQ (reference sequence). CDR3 sequence reads: CASSFFVGPGWASTDTQYF. The CDR3 coding sequence is TGTGCCAGCAGCTTTTTTGTCGGTCCAGGTTGGGCAAGCACAGATACGCAGTATTTT.

The rearrangement uses TRBV2 and TRBJ2-1, with D possibly matching TRBD2 (6 bases). Per germline, CDR1 SNHLY and CDR2 FYNNEI. Trimming left V 3 bases short and J 0 bases short, with 12 bases between. CDR3 length: 16 amino acids. The CDR3 nucleotides are TGTGCCAGCAGTGAGGCCTTAGCGGTCTCCTACAATGAGCAGTTCTTC. It yields the protein CASSEALAVSYNEQFF.

V gene TRBV28 combines with J gene TRBJ2-7; D unclear. V lost 3 bases and J lost 4, with 7 bases in between. Germline CDR1 MDHEN, CDR2 SYDVKM. This CDR3 is 12 amino acids long. This CDR3 is CASSFGSYEQYF. In DNA form, the CDR3 reads TGTGCCAGCAGTTTTGGCAGTTACGAGCAGTACTTC.

This chain uses TRBV5-6 with TRBJ1-2, with TRBD1 matching 8 bases. The V and J ends lost 5 bases and 2 bases, in that order; junction bases with no gene match: 8. Germline lookup yields CDR1 SGHDT and CDR2 YYEEEE. The CDR3 totals 15 residues. The CDR3 region has the DNA TGTGCCAGCAGACGACAGGGGAGGACGAACTATGGCTACACCTTC. Translation gives CASRRQGRTNYGYTF.

This chain joins TRBV5-1 and TRBJ2-5; 10 positions match TRBD2. V lost 2 bases to trimming and J lost 5 bases; unmatched junction nucleotides: 18. CDR1 and CDR2 from the germline V gene are SGHRS and YFSETQ. This CDR3 comprises 19 residues. The CDR3 loop reads CASSFVGQAGGFYGETQYF. As DNA, the CDR3 is TGCGCCAGCAGCTTCGTGGGGCAAGCGGGAGGGTTTTACGGTGAGACCCAGTACTTC.

The rearrangement uses TRBV9 and TRBJ2-7, with 7 bases aligning to TRBD1. The CDR3 has 13 residues. V lost 4 bases and J lost 2; bases outside the gene matches: 3. Per the germline V gene, CDR1 is SGDLS and CDR2 is YYNGEE. CDR3: CASSRQGTYEQYF. In nucleotides, the CDR3 is TGTGCCAGCAGCCGACAGGGTACCTACGAGCAGTACTTC.

This chain joins TRBV29-1 and TRBJ2-5; D remains ambiguous. CDR1 is SQVTM and CDR2 is ANQGSEA in the germline V gene. This CDR3 comprises 13 residues. The germline V and J ends were trimmed by 1 base and 5 bases, with 11 bases remaining between them. The CDR3 nucleotides read TGCAGCGTTGAAGCGACCCCGGCGGAGACCCAGTACTTC. Translating it yields CSVEATPAETQYF.